This T cell receptor (beta chain) originates from a study of Graves' ophthalmopathy and Graves' hyperthyroidism. Unmatched junction bases numbered 16, after V lost 3 bases and J lost 7 bases. The CDR3 length is 19 residues. CDR1 and CDR2 (germline): SGHTA, FQGNSA. TCR beta CDR3 amplification used RNA transcripts. Second-round multiplex PCR followed a first-round RT-PCR using HTBI primers. Each CDR3 protein is one row after TCRdb ran MiXCR on the multiplex PCR reads. Here the sample spans 260,000 or so distinct CDR3 sequences, around 50% being singletons. A few counts support this clonotype. The source material was peripheral blood. This sequence was found in an adult man with Graves' ophthalmopathy. The chain links TRBV7-2 to TRBJ1-6; 9 bases are shared with TRBD1. CDR3 bases: TGTGCCAGCAGCTTTTTGGGCGTCGGGACAGGGCTTCTAAATTCACCCCTCCACTTT. Residues: CASSFLGVGTGLLNSPLHF. The full variable domain, in which reference TRBV7-2 and TRBJ1-6 provide the parts outside the CDR3, is GAGVSQSPSNKVTEKGKDVELRCDPISGHTALYWYRQSLGQGLEFLIYFQGNSAPDKSGLPSDRFSAERTGGSVSTLTIQRTQQEDSAVYLCASSFLGVGTGLLNSPLHFGNGTRLTVT.